The 3 T cell receptor beta chains below all came from one sample that was sequenced in a study of blood T cell repertoires in COVID-19. The protocol was immunoSEQ multiplex PCR, while the TCRdb copy is restricted to in-frame clones and leaves out a portion. This sample has around 130,000 clones; under 85% occur once, and the top ten carry over 15%. The specimen was PBMCs or T cells enriched from blood (not recorded which). The receptors were gathered from a man aged 30 to 45 who had recovered from COVID-19.

V and J are TRBV5-4 and TRBJ1-1; D might be TRBD1 (5 bases). CDR3 length: 14 residues. Germline loops: CDR1 SGHNT, CDR2 YYREEE (reference sequence). V was pared by 4 bases and J by 3 bases, with 13 bases between. CDR3 loop: CASSPSDSYTEAFF. The CDR3, as DNA: TGTGCCAGCAGCCCCTCTGACAGTTACACTGAAGCTTTCTTT.

V and J are TRBV9 and TRBJ1-1, with 9 bases identical to TRBD1. The CDR3 is 14 amino acids. The junction had 6 bases not matched to a gene; V was cut back by 3 bases and J by 6 bases. Germline V lookup: CDR1 SGDLS, CDR2 YYNGEE. The CDR3 region is CASSGTGQGAEAFF. The DNA for the CDR3 is TGTGCCAGCAGCGGAACGGGACAGGGAGCTGAAGCTTTCTTT.

The chain couples TRBV7-8 to TRBJ1-5, with D unclear. This CDR3 is built from 12 residues. From germline, CDR1 is SGHVS and CDR2 FQNEAQ. Trimming removed 1 base at V and 8 bases at J, with 6 bases between. DNA of the CDR3: TGTGCCAGCAGCTTAGACGGGAAGCCCCAGCATTTT. Its protein is CASSLDGKPQHF.